This record concerns one TCR beta chain sequence. The sample is drawn from a study of technical replicates of blood from several donors. The V segment lost 3 bases and the J segment 3 bases; nucleotides outside the gene matches: 4. This CDR3 comprises 14 residues. Germline loops: CDR1 GTSNPN, CDR2 SVGIG (reference sequence). The protocol was immunoSEQ multiplex PCR, while the TCRdb copy is restricted to in-frame clones and leaves out a portion. The sample includes 70,000 or so clones, 80% to 90% of them seen just once. The receptor's source is a human donor in good health. Some clones in this sample may be carry-over from other donors' samples. Material: PBMCs. This chain links TRBV30 with TRBJ2-2, with 7 bases identical to TRBD1. The CDR3 DNA is TGTGCCTGGAGAGACGGGACAGACACCGGGGAGCTGTTTTTT. Protein sequence: CAWRDGTDTGELFF.